A selection of T cell receptor beta chains follows, all from one sample in a study of CD8+CD57+ T cells in acquired aplastic anemia. TCRdb ran MiXCR on the reads and lists one entry per CDR3 protein. Of fewer than 200,000 distinct CDR3 sequences in the sample, about 50% were seen once. The source material was sorted CD4+, CD8+, or CD8+CD57+ T cells (not recorded which) from PBMCs. These receptors all stem from a human donor with aplastic anemia. The CDR3 runs from the conserved cysteine through the conserved F or W. D genes are given only for firm matches. A clone size is listed for some rows: how often the clone was seen (once, few, many), or a class if it is expanded.

CASSLGRGRMNSQSQHF TGTGCCAGTAGTCTAGGCAGGGGGCGCATGAACAGTCAGTCCCAGCATTTT TRBJ1-5 TRBV19 TRBD1 .
CASSISGQGMDSPLHF TGTGCCAGTAGTATATCTGGACAGGGGATGGATTCACCCCTCCACTTT TRBJ1-6 TRBV19 TRBD1 many
CASTTAMYGYTF TGTGCCAGCACGACAGCGATGTATGGCTACACCTTC TRBJ1-2 TRBV2 . .
CASSLQGRPSEEQFF TGTGCCAGCAGCTTACAGGGCAGGCCCTCGGAGGAGCAGTTCTTC TRBJ2-1 TRBV11-2 . many
CASSQGDSYYGYTF TGTGCCAGCAGCCAAGGCGATTCGTACTATGGCTACACCTTC TRBJ1-2 TRBV7-3 . .
CASSMIAGGSYEQYF TGTGCCAGCAGCATGATAGCGGGGGGTTCCTACGAGCAGTACTTC TRBJ2-7 TRBV7-2 TRBD2 .
CASSQARAEAFF TGTGCCAGCAGCCAGGCCCGGGCTGAAGCTTTCTTT TRBJ1-1 TRBV3-1 . few
CASSSSGNSGETQYF TGTGCCAGCAGCTCCTCCGGAAACTCAGGAGAGACCCAGTACTTC TRBJ2-5 TRBV7-8 . .
CASSYYGAGTYNSPLHF TGTGCCAGCAGTTACTATGGGGCAGGGACCTATAATTCACCCCTCCACTTT TRBJ1-6 TRBV6-5 . many
CASSLNGGGVGTDTQYF TGTGCCAGCAGCTTAAACGGCGGGGGGGTTGGCACAGATACGCAGTATTTT TRBJ2-3 TRBV7-6 TRBD2 many
CASSEPPGTGGVGNTIYF TGTGCCAGCAGTGAGCCCCCCGGGACAGGGGGTGTCGGAAACACCATATATTTT TRBJ1-3 TRBV10-3 TRBD1 few
CASAQGPSGNTIYF TGTGCCAGTGCTCAGGGGCCCTCTGGAAACACCATATATTTT TRBJ1-3 TRBV19 . many
CASSRTGDSPLHF TGTGCCAGCAGCAGGACGGGTGATTCACCCCTCCACTTT TRBJ1-6 TRBV9 . .
CASSEFGGEQFF TGTGCCAGCAGTGAATTCGGAGGTGAGCAGTTCTTC TRBJ2-1 TRBV25-1 . .
CASSLGDKPIQGTQYF TGTGCCAGCAGCTTAGGGGACAAACCGATCCAAGGGACCCAGTACTTC TRBJ2-5 TRBV7-6 . once
CSAPASENTEAFF TGCAGTGCGCCCGCTTCAGAGAACACTGAAGCTTTCTTT TRBJ1-1 TRBV20-1 . few
CASTMRTGSGANVLTF TGTGCCAGCACCATGAGGACGGGCTCTGGGGCCAACGTCCTGACTTTC TRBJ2-6 TRBV12-3/TRBV12-4 . many
CASSGETGFNEQYF TGTGCCAGCTCTGGTGAGACGGGGTTTAACGAGCAGTACTTC TRBJ2-7 TRBV2 . .
CASSQSSYNEQFF TGTGCCAGCAGCCAGAGCTCCTACAATGAGCAGTTCTTC TRBJ2-1 TRBV5-4 . many
CASSLGETDTQYF TGTGCCAGCAGTTTAGGGGAGACAGATACGCAGTATTTT TRBJ2-3 TRBV12-3/TRBV12-4 . many
CASSAGTGGSPLHF TGTGCCAGCTCAGCCGGGACAGGGGGTTCACCCCTCCACTTT TRBJ1-6 TRBV5-4 TRBD1 .
CSGPGLGTQYF TGCAGCGGGCCGGGTCTGGGTACGCAGTATTTT TRBJ2-3 TRBV29-1 . .
CARDRENTEAFF TGTGCCAGGGACAGGGAGAACACTGAAGCTTTCTTT TRBJ1-1 TRBV2 TRBD1 .
CSANPGQGADEQYF TGCAGTGCTAATCCGGGACAGGGGGCCGACGAGCAGTACTTC TRBJ2-7 TRBV20-1 TRBD1 .
CSASTGWNGYTF TGCAGTGCCAGCACGGGATGGAATGGCTACACCTTC TRBJ1-2 TRBV20-1 . .
CAIRPGLAGSGELFF TGTGCCATCAGACCGGGATTAGCGGGGTCCGGGGAGCTGTTTTTT TRBJ2-2 TRBV10-3 TRBD2 .
CASTKERETQYF TGTGCCAGCACCAAAGAACGAGAGACCCAGTACTTC TRBJ2-5 TRBV7-6 . few
CASSLYGVPYEQYF TGTGCCAGCAGCTTGTACGGGGTTCCCTACGAGCAGTACTTC TRBJ2-7 TRBV5-5 . .
CATSDSGIPFNEQFF TGTGCCACCAGTGATTCCGGCATTCCCTTTAATGAGCAGTTCTTC TRBJ2-1 TRBV24-1 . .
CASSARSYTEAFF TGTGCCAGCAGTGCCCGGAGCTACACTGAAGCTTTCTTT TRBJ1-1 TRBV6-4 . .
CAISESTTPEAFF TGTGCCATCAGTGAGTCGACGACCCCTGAAGCTTTCTTT TRBJ1-1 TRBV10-3 . .
CASSPRGPHQPQHF TGTGCCAGTAGTCCCAGGGGGCCTCATCAGCCCCAGCATTTT TRBJ1-5 TRBV19 TRBD1 many
CASSVESSRSYEQYF TGTGCCAGCAGCGTAGAATCCTCTCGCTCCTACGAGCAGTACTTC TRBJ2-7 TRBV9 . .
CASSEPGQGSYEQYF TGTGCCAGCAGTGAGCCGGGACAGGGGTCCTACGAGCAGTACTTC TRBJ2-7 TRBV6-1 TRBD1 .
CASSHDRADNSPLHF TGTGCCAGCAGTCATGACAGGGCTGACAATTCACCCCTCCACTTT TRBJ1-6 TRBV2 TRBD1 .
CSARAGLEQFF TGCAGTGCTAGAGCGGGGCTGGAGCAGTTCTTC TRBJ2-1 TRBV20-1 . many
CASSLLANEQFF TGTGCCAGCAGCTTACTGGCCAATGAGCAGTTCTTC TRBJ2-1 TRBV7-8 . .